Presented here are 14 T cell receptor beta chains from one specimen sequenced in a study of blood T cell repertoires in COVID-19. This table comes from immunoSEQ multiplex PCR, and its TCRdb copy is limited to in-frame clones, with some not included. The sample lists 30,000 to 45,000 clones, approximately 86% occurring once. The sample comprised peripheral blood. The receptors here all came from a human donor in a cohort sampled during active COVID-19.

This chain uses TRBV18 with TRBJ2-7; no clear D. Trimming cost V 1 base and J 6 bases, with 16 bases left between them. Germline CDR1 and CDR2: KGHSH and LQKENI. The CDR3 consists of 15 residues. DNA for the CDR3: TGTGCCAGCTCACCACTAGTTGGGCAAGAAGGCGAGCAGTACTTC. It codes for CASSPLVGQEGEQYF. Combining the CDR3 with reference TRBV18 and TRBJ2-7 gives the whole variable domain NAGVMQNPRHLVRRRGQEARLRCSPMKGHSHVYWYRQLPEEGLKFMVYLQKENIIDESGMPKERFSAEFPKEGPSILRIQQVVRGDSAAYFCASSPLVGQEGEQYFGPGTRLTVT.

The chain has TRBV11-2 and TRBJ1-5; D gene ambiguous. Per the germline V gene, CDR1 is SGHAT and CDR2 is FQNNGV. The CDR3 spans 13 residues. Trimming took off 0 bases at V and 7 bases at J, with 7 bases between the two ends. This chain's CDR3 is CASSLDRVQPQHF. The CDR3 bases are TGTGCCAGCAGCTTAGATCGTGTGCAGCCCCAGCATTTT. Using reference TRBV11-2 and TRBJ1-5 for the parts outside the CDR3, the full variable domain is EAGVAQSPRYKIIEKRQSVAFWCNPISGHATLYWYQQILGQGPKLLIQFQNNGVVDDSQLPKDRFSAERLKGVDSTLKIQPAKLEDSAVYLCASSLDRVQPQHFGDGTRLSIL.

The chain uses TRBV7-9 and TRBJ2-3, with TRBD1 identical over 9 bases. The CDR3 sequence is 13 residues long. Unmatched junction bases numbered 7, after V lost 10 bases and J lost 5 bases. Germline assignment: CDR1 SEHNR and CDR2 FQNEAQ (reference sequence). CDR3 residues: CATRQGVLDTQYF. In DNA, the CDR3 is TGTGCCACAAGACAGGGGGTCTTAGATACGCAGTATTTT.

V and J are TRBV5-1 and TRBJ1-1; 9 positions match TRBD1. Germline CDR1 and CDR2: SGHRS and YFSETQ. The CDR3 contains 16 residues. J lost 6 bases, V lost 0 bases, and 9 bases had no gene match. The CDR3 sequence: CASSLAFRQGGSEAFF. The CDR3 nucleotides are TGCGCCAGCAGCTTGGCATTTCGACAGGGGGGTTCTGAAGCTTTCTTT. Full variable domain (remainder filled in from reference TRBV5-1 and TRBJ1-1): KAGVTQTPRYLIKTRGQQVTLSCSPISGHRSVSWYQQTPGQGLQFLFEYFSETQRNKGNFPGRFSGRQFSNSRSEMNVSTLELGDSALYLCASSLAFRQGGSEAFFGQGTRLTVV.

The chain uses TRBV30 and TRBJ1-2; the D is unclear. The germline V gene encodes CDR1 GTSNPN and CDR2 SVGIG (reference sequence). The CDR3 sequence is 11 residues long. The V end was cut by 6 bases, the J end by 0 bases, with 5 bases between. The CDR3: CACGANYGYTF. As DNA, the CDR3 is TGTGCCTGCGGTGCTAACTATGGCTACACCTTC.

This clone was recorded once. This rearrangement joins TRBV25-1 to TRBJ2-1, with 7 bases aligning to TRBD1. The CDR3 covers 16 residues. With V trimmed by 4 bases and J by 0 bases, 6 bases remained unmatched. Germline V gene sequence: CDR1 MGHDK, CDR2 SYGVNS. As DNA, the CDR3 is TGTGCCAGCAGTGCGATGACAGGGAGCTCCTACAATGAGCAGTTCTTC. Translation: CASSAMTGSSYNEQFF.

This clone was found once. This chain's CDR3 is CATHSGHGTDTQYF. The CDR3 DNA is TGTGCCACCCACTCGGGACACGGCACAGATACGCAGTATTTT. V is TRBV7-9 and J is TRBJ2-3; perhaps TRBD1 as D (6 bases). In germline, CDR1 is SEHNR, CDR2 FQNEAQ (reference sequence). This CDR3 is built from 14 residues. V was cut by 10 bases and J by 1 base, with 15 bases left in between.

This chain joins TRBV7-2 and TRBJ2-1; TRBD2 aligns across 10 bases. The CDR3 sequence is 15 residues long. Unmatched junction bases numbered 6, after V lost 5 bases and J lost 5 bases. Per germline, CDR1 SGHTA and CDR2 FQGNSA. CDR3 residues: CASSTSSGGHNEQFF. CDR3 nucleotide sequence: TGTGCCAGCAGCACCTCTAGCGGGGGCCACAATGAGCAGTTCTTC.

The chain carries TRBV19 and TRBJ2-2; tentatively, D is TRBD2 (5 bases). Per germline, CDR1 LNHDA and CDR2 SQIVND (reference sequence). Trimming stripped 9 bases from V and 7 bases from J, with 24 bases between. This CDR3 is 16 amino acids long. The CDR3 nucleotides are TGTGCCAGCAGACCGCAAGCCGGGTCCCGGGACGGGGAGCTGTTTTTT. Translated: CASRPQAGSRDGELFF.

The chain is built from TRBV9 and TRBJ2-2, with D perhaps TRBD1 (7 bases). Per germline, CDR1 SGDLS and CDR2 YYNGEE. The CDR3 covers 17 residues. V was pared by 6 bases and J by 4 bases, with 22 bases between. The CDR3: CASTSGAGGGFTGELFF. In DNA, the CDR3 is TGTGCCAGCACAAGTGGCGCAGGAGGGGGCTTCACCGGGGAGCTGTTTTTT.

This chain joins TRBV6-2 or TRBV6-3 and TRBJ1-3; TRBD1 is a possible D gene (6 bases). The CDR3 totals 17 residues. V was trimmed by 2 bases and J by 2 bases, leaving 16 bases between them. Per the germline V gene, CDR1 is MNHEY and CDR2 is SVGEGT. The CDR3 DNA is TGTGCCAGCAGTTACGCCGGGATCAAGGGGGCTGGAAACACCATATATTTT. Translation: CASSYAGIKGAGNTIYF.

The rearrangement links TRBV7-3 to TRBJ2-4, with D tentatively TRBD2 (5 bases). The length of the CDR3 is 13 residues. Trimming stripped 3 bases from V and 6 bases from J, with 9 bases between. The germline V gene has CDR1 SGHTA and CDR2 FQGTGA. CDR3 bases: TGTGCCAGCAGCTTGGGAGAAAGAAACATTCAGTACTTC. This translates into CASSLGERNIQYF.

This chain connects TRBV5-1 to TRBJ1-4, with D hard to call. Germline V gene lookup returns CDR1 SGHRS and CDR2 YFSETQ. CDR3 size: 15 residues. Between the trimmed V and J ends, which lost 1 base and 7 bases, there was a span of 14 bases. The CDR3 DNA sequence: TGCGCCAGCAGCTTGTCCGGCGGCGGAACTGAAAAACTGTTTTTT. This translates into CASSLSGGGTEKLFF.

The V call is TRBV25-1, the J call TRBJ1-4, with 8 bases fitting TRBD1. The CDR3 is 17 residues long. V dropped 1 base and J dropped 7; count of bases not matched to a gene: 11. Germline CDR1 MGHDK, CDR2 SYGVNS. As DNA, the CDR3 is TGTGCCAGCAGTGAATCCCCTGGACAGGGCCAGTTTGAAAAACTGTTTTTT. Translation gives CASSESPGQGQFEKLFF.